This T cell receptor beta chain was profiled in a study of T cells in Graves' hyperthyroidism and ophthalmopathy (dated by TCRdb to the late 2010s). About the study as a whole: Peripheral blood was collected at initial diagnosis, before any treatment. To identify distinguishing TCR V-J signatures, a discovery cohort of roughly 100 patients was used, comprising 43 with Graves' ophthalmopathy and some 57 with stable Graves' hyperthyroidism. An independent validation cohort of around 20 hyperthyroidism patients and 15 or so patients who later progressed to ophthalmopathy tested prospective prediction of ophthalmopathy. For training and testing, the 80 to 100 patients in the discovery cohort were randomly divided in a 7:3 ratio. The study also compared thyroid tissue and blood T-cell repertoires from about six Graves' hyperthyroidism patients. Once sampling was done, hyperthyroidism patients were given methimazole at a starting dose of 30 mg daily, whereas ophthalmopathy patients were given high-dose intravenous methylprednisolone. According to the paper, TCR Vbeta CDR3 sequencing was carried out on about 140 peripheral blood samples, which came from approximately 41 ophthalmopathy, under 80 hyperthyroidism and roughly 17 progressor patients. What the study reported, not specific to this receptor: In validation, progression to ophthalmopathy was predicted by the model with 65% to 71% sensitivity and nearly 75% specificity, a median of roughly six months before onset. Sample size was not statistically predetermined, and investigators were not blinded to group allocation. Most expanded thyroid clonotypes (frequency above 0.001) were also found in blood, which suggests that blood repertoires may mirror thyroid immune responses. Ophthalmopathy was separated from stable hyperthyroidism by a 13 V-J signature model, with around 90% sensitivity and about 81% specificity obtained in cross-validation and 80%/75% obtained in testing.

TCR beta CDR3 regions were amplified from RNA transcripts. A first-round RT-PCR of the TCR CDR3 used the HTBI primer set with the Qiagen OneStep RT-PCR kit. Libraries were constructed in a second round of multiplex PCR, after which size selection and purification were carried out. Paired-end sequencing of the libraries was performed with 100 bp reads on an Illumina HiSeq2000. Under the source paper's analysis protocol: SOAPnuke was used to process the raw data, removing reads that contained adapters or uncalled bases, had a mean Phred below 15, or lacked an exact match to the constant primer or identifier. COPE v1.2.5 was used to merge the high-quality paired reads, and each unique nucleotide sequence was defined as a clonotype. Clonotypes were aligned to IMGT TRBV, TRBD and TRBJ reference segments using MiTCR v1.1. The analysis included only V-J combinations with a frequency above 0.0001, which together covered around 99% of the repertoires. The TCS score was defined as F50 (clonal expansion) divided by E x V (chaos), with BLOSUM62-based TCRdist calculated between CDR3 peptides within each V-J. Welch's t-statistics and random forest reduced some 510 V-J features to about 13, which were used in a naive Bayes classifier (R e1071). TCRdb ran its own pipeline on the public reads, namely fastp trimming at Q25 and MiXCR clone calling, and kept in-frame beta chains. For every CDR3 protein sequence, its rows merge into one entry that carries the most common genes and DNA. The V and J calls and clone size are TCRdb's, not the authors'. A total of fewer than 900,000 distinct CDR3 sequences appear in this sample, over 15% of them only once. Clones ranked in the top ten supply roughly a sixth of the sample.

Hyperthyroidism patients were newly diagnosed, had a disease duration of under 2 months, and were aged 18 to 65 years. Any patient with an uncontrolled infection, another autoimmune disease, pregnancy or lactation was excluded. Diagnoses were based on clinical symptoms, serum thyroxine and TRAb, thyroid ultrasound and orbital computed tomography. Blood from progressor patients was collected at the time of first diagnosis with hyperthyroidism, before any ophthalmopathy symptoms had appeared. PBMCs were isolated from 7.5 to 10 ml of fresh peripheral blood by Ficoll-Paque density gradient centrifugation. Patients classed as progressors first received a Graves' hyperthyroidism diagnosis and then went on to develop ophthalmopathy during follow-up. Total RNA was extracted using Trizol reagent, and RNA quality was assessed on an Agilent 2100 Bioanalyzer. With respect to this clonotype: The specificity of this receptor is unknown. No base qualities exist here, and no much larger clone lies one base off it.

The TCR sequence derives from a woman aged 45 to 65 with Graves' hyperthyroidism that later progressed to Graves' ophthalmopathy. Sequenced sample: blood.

The CDR3 reads CSASPANTGELFF. At the DNA level, the sequence is TGCAGTGCTAGTCCCGCGAACACCGGGGAGCTGTTTTTT. Rearrangement joined TRBV20-1 to TRBJ2-2, with the D segment identity uncertain. Measured from the cysteine to the phenylalanine, the CDR3 is 13 residues long. Only the CDR3 part of the read is kept: 39 bases, read in frame from the first base. V loses 3 bases of germline sequence and J loses 0 bases, and the interval between the two ends is 5 bases. The germline V gene (reference sequence) provides CDR1 DFQATT and CDR2 SNEGSKA.